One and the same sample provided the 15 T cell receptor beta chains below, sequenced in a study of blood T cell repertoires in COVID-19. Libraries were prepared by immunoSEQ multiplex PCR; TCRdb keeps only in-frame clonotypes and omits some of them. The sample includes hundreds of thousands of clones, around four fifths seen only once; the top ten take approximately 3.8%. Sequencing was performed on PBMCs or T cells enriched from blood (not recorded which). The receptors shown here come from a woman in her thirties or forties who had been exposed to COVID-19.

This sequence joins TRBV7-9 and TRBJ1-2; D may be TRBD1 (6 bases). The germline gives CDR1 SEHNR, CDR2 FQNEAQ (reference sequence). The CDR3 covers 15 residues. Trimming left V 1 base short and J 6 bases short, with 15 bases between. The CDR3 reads CASSLDWGRRDGYTF. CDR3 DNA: TGTGCCAGCAGCTTAGATTGGGGGCGCAGGGATGGCTACACCTTC. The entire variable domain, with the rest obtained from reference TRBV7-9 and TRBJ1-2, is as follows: DTGVSQNPRHKITKRGQNVTFRCDPISEHNRLYWYRQTLGQGPEFLTYFQNEAQLEKSRLLSDRFSAERPKGSFSTLEIQRTEQGDSAMYLCASSLDWGRRDGYTFGSGTRLTVV.

The DNA for the CDR3 is TGTGCCAGCAGCCCACCCCGGTTAGCGGGGGTTAAAGAGACCCAGTACTTC. As protein: CASSPPRLAGVKETQYF. This chain connects TRBV13 to TRBJ2-5, with 9 positions matching TRBD2. Looked up from germline, CDR1 is PRHDT and CDR2 is FYEKMQ (reference sequence). The CDR3 totals 17 residues. V was pared by 5 bases and J by 3 bases, with 13 bases of the junction left unmatched.

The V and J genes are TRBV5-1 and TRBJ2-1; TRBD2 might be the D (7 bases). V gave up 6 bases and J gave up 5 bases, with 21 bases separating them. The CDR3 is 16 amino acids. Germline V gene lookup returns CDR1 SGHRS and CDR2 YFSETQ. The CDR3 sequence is CASTPGPGGRDNEQFF. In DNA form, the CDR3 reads TGCGCCAGCACCCCAGGGCCGGGGGGCAGGGACAATGAGCAGTTCTTC.

The CDR3 sequence is CASRPPRAENYGYTF. CDR3 nucleotide sequence: TGTGCCAGCAGACCCCCCAGGGCAGAAAACTATGGCTACACCTTC. V gene TRBV28 combines with J gene TRBJ1-2, with D possibly matching TRBD1 (5 bases). The CDR3 runs to 15 residues. CDR1 MDHEN and CDR2 SYDVKM come from the germline V gene. The V end lost 6 bases, the J end lost 2 bases, and 16 bases lay between the germline ends.

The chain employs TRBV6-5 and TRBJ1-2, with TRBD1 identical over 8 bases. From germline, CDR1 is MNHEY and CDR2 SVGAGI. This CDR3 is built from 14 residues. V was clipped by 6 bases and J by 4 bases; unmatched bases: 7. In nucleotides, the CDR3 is TGTGCCAGCAGATCAGGGGGCCGCTCCTATGGCTACACCTTC. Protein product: CASRSGGRSYGYTF.

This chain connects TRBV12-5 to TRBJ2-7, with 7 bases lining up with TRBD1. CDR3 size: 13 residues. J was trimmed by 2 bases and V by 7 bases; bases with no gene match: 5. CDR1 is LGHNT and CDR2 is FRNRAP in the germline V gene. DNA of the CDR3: TGTGCTAGTGCCGGGACAGAGCCCTACGAGCAGTACTTC. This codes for CASAGTEPYEQYF.

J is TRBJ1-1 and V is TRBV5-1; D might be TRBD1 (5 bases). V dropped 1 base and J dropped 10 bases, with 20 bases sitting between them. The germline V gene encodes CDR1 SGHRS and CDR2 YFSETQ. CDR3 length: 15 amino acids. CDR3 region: CASSLREGTTPRAFF. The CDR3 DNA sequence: TGCGCCAGCAGCTTGAGGGAGGGGACCACCCCCCGAGCTTTCTTT. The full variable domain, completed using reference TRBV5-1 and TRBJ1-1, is KAGVTQTPRYLIKTRGQQVTLSCSPISGHRSVSWYQQTPGQGLQFLFEYFSETQRNKGNFPGRFSGRQFSNSRSEMNVSTLELGDSALYLCASSLREGTTPRAFFGQGTRLTVV.

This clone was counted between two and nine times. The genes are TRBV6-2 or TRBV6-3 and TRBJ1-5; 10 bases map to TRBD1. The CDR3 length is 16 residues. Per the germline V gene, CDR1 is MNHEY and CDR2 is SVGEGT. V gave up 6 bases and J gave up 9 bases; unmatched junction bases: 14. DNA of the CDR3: TGTGCCAGCAGCCTACTTGGGACAGGGGAGAGGATGCCCCAGCATTTT. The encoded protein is CASSLLGTGERMPQHF.

The CDR3 reads CASSQVPGGALIPGVDTIYF. CDR3 DNA: TGCGCCAGCAGCCAGGTTCCCGGGGGGGCGCTGATCCCCGGCGTGGACACCATATATTTT. The chain is built from TRBV4-3 and TRBJ1-3; TRBD1 might be the D (6 bases). Germline V CDR1 and CDR2: LGHNA, YSLEER. There are 20 residues in the CDR3. V lost 3 bases, J lost 8 bases, and 32 bases lay in between.

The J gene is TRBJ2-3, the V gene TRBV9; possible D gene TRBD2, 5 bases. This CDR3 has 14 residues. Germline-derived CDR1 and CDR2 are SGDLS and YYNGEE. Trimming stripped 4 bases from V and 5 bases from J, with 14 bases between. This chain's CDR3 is CASSPEGGRDTQYF. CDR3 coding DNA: TGTGCCAGCAGCCCCGAAGGAGGAAGAGATACGCAGTATTTT.

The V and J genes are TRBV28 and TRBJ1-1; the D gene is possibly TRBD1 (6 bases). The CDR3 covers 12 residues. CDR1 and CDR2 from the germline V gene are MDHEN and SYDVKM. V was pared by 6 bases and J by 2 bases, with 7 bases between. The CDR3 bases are TGTGCCAGCAGGACAGGAAACACTGAAGCTTTCTTT. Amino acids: CASRTGNTEAFF.

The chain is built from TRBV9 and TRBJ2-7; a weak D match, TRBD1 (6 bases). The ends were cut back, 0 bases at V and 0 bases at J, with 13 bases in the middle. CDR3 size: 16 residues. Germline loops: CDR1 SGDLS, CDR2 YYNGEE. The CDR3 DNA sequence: TGTGCCAGCAGCGTAGCGGACAGCCTGAACTCCTACGAGCAGTACTTC. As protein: CASSVADSLNSYEQYF.

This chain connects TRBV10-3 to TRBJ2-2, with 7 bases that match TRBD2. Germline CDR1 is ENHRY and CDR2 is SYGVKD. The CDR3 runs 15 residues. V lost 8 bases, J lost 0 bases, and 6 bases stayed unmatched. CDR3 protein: CAIPRTSTNTGELFF. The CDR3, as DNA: TGTGCCATCCCTAGGACTAGTACGAACACCGGGGAGCTGTTTTTT.

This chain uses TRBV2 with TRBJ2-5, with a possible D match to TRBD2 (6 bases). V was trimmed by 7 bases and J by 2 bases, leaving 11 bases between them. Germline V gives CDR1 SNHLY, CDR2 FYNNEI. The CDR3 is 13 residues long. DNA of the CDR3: TGTGCCAGCACCGGGACTCGACAAGAGACCCAGTACTTC. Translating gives CASTGTRQETQYF. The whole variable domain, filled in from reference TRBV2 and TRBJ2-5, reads EPEVTQTPSHQVTQMGQEVILRCVPISNHLYFYWYRQILGQKVEFLVSFYNNEISEKSEIFDDQFSVERPDGSNFTLKIRSTKLEDSAMYFCASTGTRQETQYFGPGTRLLVL.

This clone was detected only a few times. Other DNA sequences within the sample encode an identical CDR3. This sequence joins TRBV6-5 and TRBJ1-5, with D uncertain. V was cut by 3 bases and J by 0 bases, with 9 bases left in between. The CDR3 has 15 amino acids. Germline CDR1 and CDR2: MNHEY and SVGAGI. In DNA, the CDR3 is TGTGCCAGCAGTTATTCGGTGTATAGCAATCAGCCCCAGCATTTT. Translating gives CASSYSVYSNQPQHF.